This TCR beta chain was sequenced during a study of T cell responses to AZD1222 COVID-19 vaccine. Study-level findings and limits: The study reported that nearly half of spike-specific TCRs target unmutated variant regions.

Remarks on this clone: As yet, its antigen is unknown.

The assay was immunoSEQ multiplex PCR, and TCRdb's table has in-frame clones only and misses some. The table has about 190,000 clones, 87% seen once. The germline V gene encodes CDR1 SGHVS and CDR2 FQNEAQ. Trimming took 5 bases from V and 2 from J; bases not matched to a gene: 16. The CDR3 is 18 amino acids. J is TRBJ2-3 and V is TRBV7-8, with 7 positions matching TRBD2. The sequence came from an adult in good health. Material: peripheral blood, obtained on day 0 of MenACWY control vaccination. CDR3 sequence: CASSAMVLASGSTDTQYF. The DNA for the CDR3 is TGTGCCAGCAGCGCCATGGTATTGGCTAGCGGATCCACAGATACGCAGTATTTT.